This passage covers 21 T cell receptor beta chains from one sample sequenced in a study of shared clonotypes between healthy human individuals. The data were produced by immunoSEQ multiplex PCR, yet TCRdb's version contains in-frame clones alone and is incomplete. The repertoire holds more than 1 million clones, with 75% to 80% as singletons. What was sequenced was memory CD4+ T cells from PBMCs. Subset: CD45RA-negative fraction. The receptors stem from a man younger than 35 in good health. Some clones in this sample may be carry-over from other donors' samples.

V usage is TRBV18 and J usage is TRBJ2-1; D not certain. Between the trimmed V and J ends, which lost 2 bases and 3 bases, there was a span of 11 bases. This CDR3 region has 15 residues. Per the germline V gene, CDR1 is KGHSH and CDR2 is LQKENI. CDR3 DNA sequence: TGTGCCAGCTCACCAATGATTGGGTACTACAATGAGCAGTTCTTC. Amino acids: CASSPMIGYYNEQFF. The complete variable domain, with remaining parts taken from reference TRBV18 and TRBJ2-1, reads NAGVMQNPRHLVRRRGQEARLRCSPMKGHSHVYWYRQLPEEGLKFMVYLQKENIIDESGMPKERFSAEFPKEGPSILRIQQVVRGDSAAYFCASSPMIGYYNEQFFGPGTRLTVL.

The chain combines TRBV6-6 with TRBJ1-1; tentative D call: TRBD1 (5 bases). V shed 8 bases and J shed 5 bases, with 12 bases lying between them. The CDR3 totals 12 residues. Germline V gives CDR1 MNHNY, CDR2 SVGAGI (reference sequence). As DNA, the CDR3 is TGTGCCAGCGCTAGGGGAAGGACTGAAGCTTTCTTT. It is translated as CASARGRTEAFF.

This clone was detected a few times. The V gene is TRBV11-2, the J gene TRBJ1-1; D is unresolved. The length of the CDR3 is 13 residues. In germline, CDR1 is SGHAT, CDR2 FQNNGV. V lost 5 bases and J lost 2, with 9 bases in between. CDR3 loop: CASSPDSNTEAFF. The CDR3 DNA reads as TGTGCCAGCAGCCCGGATTCTAACACTGAAGCTTTCTTT.

V and J are TRBV5-1 and TRBJ2-1; 8 nucleotides match TRBD2. The CDR3 is 16 residues long. V lost 7 bases to trimming and J lost 0 bases; unmatched junction nucleotides: 9. The germline CDR1 and CDR2 sequences are SGHRS and YFSETQ. The CDR3 protein is CASAPGGFSSYNEQFF. Written as DNA, the CDR3 is TGCGCCAGCGCCCCGGGAGGGTTCAGCTCCTACAATGAGCAGTTCTTC. The full variable domain, with the rest looked up from reference TRBV5-1 and TRBJ2-1, is KAGVTQTPRYLIKTRGQQVTLSCSPISGHRSVSWYQQTPGQGLQFLFEYFSETQRNKGNFPGRFSGRQFSNSRSEMNVSTLELGDSALYLCASAPGGFSSYNEQFFGPGTRLTVL.

The chain joins TRBV28 to TRBJ1-4; no clear D. This CDR3 is 15 amino acids long. V was cut by 6 bases and J by 8 bases, with 19 bases left in between. Germline CDR1 MDHEN, CDR2 SYDVKM. For the CDR3, the DNA is TGTGCCAGCAGCCGCCCCGGCAGACTTGTGGAAAAACTGTTTTTT. This gives the protein CASSRPGRLVEKLFF.

This clone was seen a handful of times. The V gene is TRBV4-1, the J gene TRBJ2-7, with D unresolved. The V gene lost 0 bases and the J gene lost 3 bases, with 15 bases spanning the gap. The CDR3 contains 16 residues. Germline V CDR1 and CDR2: MGHRA, YSYEKL. The CDR3 spells CASSQEPRASYYEQYF. Here the CDR3 DNA reads TGCGCCAGCAGCCAAGAACCCCGGGCCTCATACTACGAGCAGTACTTC.

The gene calls are TRBV18 and TRBJ2-1; 8 nucleotides match TRBD2. V lost 3 bases and J lost 8; bases outside the gene matches: 9. Germline CDR1 and CDR2: KGHSH and LQKENI. The CDR3 length is 15 residues. As DNA, the CDR3 is TGTGCCAGCTCACCTAACGGGAGGGCCGCGGATGAGCAGTTCTTC. The encoded protein is CASSPNGRAADEQFF.

This chain uses TRBV5-1 with TRBJ2-3, with a tentative D call TRBD2 (5 bases). Germline V CDR1 and CDR2: SGHRS, YFSETQ. Trimming shortened V by 7 bases and J by 4 bases, and 16 bases separated the two germline ends. This CDR3 is 14 amino acids long. CDR3 bases: TGCGCCAGCGCGGGCAACGCGGTGCCAGATACGCAGTATTTT. Residues: CASAGNAVPDTQYF.

On this clone: Other DNA sequences within the sample encode an identical CDR3. This chain joins TRBV5-1 and TRBJ2-3, with TRBD2 as a possible D gene (6 bases). V was clipped by 2 bases and J by 0 bases, with 10 bases between them. This CDR3 is 15 amino acids long. Germline CDR1 reads SGHRS; CDR2 reads YFSETQ. The CDR3 sequence: CASSFGGTSTDTQYF. The CDR3 DNA sequence: TGCGCCAGCAGCTTCGGGGGTACTAGCACAGATACGCAGTATTTT. Variable domain in full (rest from reference TRBV5-1 and TRBJ2-3): KAGVTQTPRYLIKTRGQQVTLSCSPISGHRSVSWYQQTPGQGLQFLFEYFSETQRNKGNFPGRFSGRQFSNSRSEMNVSTLELGDSALYLCASSFGGTSTDTQYFGPGTRLTVL.

This sequence joins TRBV9 and TRBJ1-2, with D maybe TRBD1 (5 bases). V lost 2 bases and J 2 bases, leaving 10 bases between the germline ends. This CDR3 contains 14 residues. Per the germline V gene, CDR1 is SGDLS and CDR2 is YYNGEE. The CDR3 DNA follows: TGTGCCAGCAGCGTCGGGACTGTCAACTATGGCTACACCTTC. Protein: CASSVGTVNYGYTF.

The chain combines TRBV7-6 with TRBJ2-7; 10 bases line up with TRBD2. Germline V gene sequence: CDR1 SGHVS, CDR2 FNYEAQ. V was clipped by 4 bases and J by 4 bases; unmatched bases: 4. This CDR3 is 14 amino acids long. CDR3 protein: CASSSPGLAYEQYF. CDR3 coding DNA: TGTGCCAGCAGCTCACCGGGACTAGCGTACGAGCAGTACTTC.

Concerning this clone: A much more abundant neighbour one base away suggests this may be a read error. The CDR3 protein is CASRKTRAGVGTEELFF. The CDR3 DNA reads TGTGCCAGCAGAAAAACCCGAGCGGGAGTTGGCACCGAGGAGCTGTTTTTT. This chain uses TRBV11-2 with TRBJ2-2; 8 nucleotides agree with TRBD2. The CDR3 has 17 residues. From germline, CDR1 is SGHAT and CDR2 FQNNGV.

The V call is TRBV6-5, the J call TRBJ1-1; D might be TRBD1 (5 bases). This CDR3 contains 14 residues. V was clipped by 5 bases and J by 6 bases, with 16 bases between them. Per the germline V gene, CDR1 is MNHEY and CDR2 is SVGAGI. CDR3 region: CASSEVTGVAEAFF. Written as DNA, the CDR3 is TGTGCCAGCAGTGAAGTGACGGGGGTAGCTGAAGCTTTCTTT.

This clone was observed a handful of times. A much larger clone differs by one base, so this may be a read error. The J gene is TRBJ1-1, the V gene TRBV5-1; the match to TRBD1 covers 7 bases. The germline V gene encodes CDR1 SGHRS and CDR2 YFSETQ. After removal of 4 bases from V and 1 base from J, the junction contained 4 bases not matched to a gene. The CDR3 runs to 14 residues. CDR3 in amino acids: CASSAGTENTEAFF. CDR3 coding DNA: TGCGCCAGCAGCGCCGGGACAGAGAACACTGAAGCTTTCTTT.

The chain carries TRBV5-1 and TRBJ2-7; 9 bases are shared with TRBD2. The V gene end was trimmed by 4 bases and the J gene end by 1 base; junction bases not matched to a gene: 15. The CDR3 totals 18 residues. Germline loops: CDR1 SGHRS, CDR2 YFSETQ. The CDR3 loop reads CASSPGGGRTSGSYEQYF. CDR3 DNA: TGCGCCAGCAGCCCCGGGGGGGGGCGAACTAGCGGGTCCTACGAGCAGTACTTC.

V gene TRBV9 combines with J gene TRBJ1-1, with a possible D match to TRBD1 (6 bases). The germline V and J ends were trimmed by 0 bases and 2 bases, with 14 bases remaining between them. The V gene's germline CDR1 is SGDLS and CDR2 YYNGEE. The CDR3 has 16 amino acids. CDR3 nucleotides: TGTGCCAGCAGCGTAGGCAGGGGCCCTAACAACACTGAAGCTTTCTTT. The encoded protein is CASSVGRGPNNTEAFF.

The chain is built from TRBV7-9 and TRBJ1-1; D gene uncertain. Germline assignment: CDR1 SEHNR and CDR2 FQNEAQ (reference sequence). CDR3 size: 14 residues. Trimming pared 5 bases from V and 3 bases from J, leaving 13 bases between. This CDR3 reads CASSPRMQDTEAFF. The CDR3 nucleotides are TGTGCCAGCAGCCCGAGAATGCAGGACACTGAAGCTTTCTTT.

The chain employs TRBV14 and TRBJ2-1; D gene ambiguous. The V end was cut by 0 bases, the J end by 10 bases, with 13 bases between. The germline V gene encodes CDR1 SGHDN and CDR2 FVKESK. The CDR3 has 14 amino acids. CDR3 amino acids: CASSQEATFLEQFF. In DNA form, the CDR3 reads TGTGCCAGCAGCCAAGAGGCCACCTTTCTCGAGCAGTTCTTC.

The DNA of the CDR3 is TGTGCCAGCAGCTTTACTTCCGGGACCCAAAACATTCAGTACTTC. The encoded protein is CASSFTSGTQNIQYF. V gene TRBV7-2 combines with J gene TRBJ2-4; perhaps D is TRBD1 or TRBD2 (5 bases each). In germline, CDR1 is SGHTA, CDR2 FQGNSA. V was shortened by 3 bases and J by 5 bases, with 14 bases between the two germline ends. This CDR3 region has 15 residues.

V gene TRBV5-1 combines with J gene TRBJ2-3; perhaps TRBD1 as D (5 bases). CDR1 SGHRS and CDR2 YFSETQ come from the germline V gene. Trimming took off 4 bases at V and 4 bases at J, with 13 bases between the two ends. The CDR3 totals 14 residues. CDR3 sequence (DNA): TGCGCCAGCAGCCCCGCCCAACAGGCAGATACGCAGTATTTT. Encoded protein: CASSPAQQADTQYF.

To note about this clone: The same CDR3 is also encoded by other DNA sequences in this sample. The rearrangement links TRBV9 to TRBJ2-1, with no clear D. Deletions cut 3 bases from V and 4 bases from J, with 8 bases between. The CDR3 is made up of 13 amino acids. Germline lookup yields CDR1 SGDLS and CDR2 YYNGEE. The CDR3 protein is CASSGRPYNEQFF. The CDR3 DNA sequence: TGTGCCAGCAGCGGCCGACCGTACAATGAGCAGTTCTTC.